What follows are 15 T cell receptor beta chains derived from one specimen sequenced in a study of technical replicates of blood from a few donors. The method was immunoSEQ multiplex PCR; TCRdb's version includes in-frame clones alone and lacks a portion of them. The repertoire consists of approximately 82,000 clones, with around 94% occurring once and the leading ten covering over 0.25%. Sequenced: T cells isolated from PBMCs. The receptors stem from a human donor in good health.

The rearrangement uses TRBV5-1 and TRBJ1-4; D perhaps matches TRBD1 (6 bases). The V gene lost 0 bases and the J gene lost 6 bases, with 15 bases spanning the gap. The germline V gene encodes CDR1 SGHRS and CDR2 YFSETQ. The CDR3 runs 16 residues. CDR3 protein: CASSLDWRGGDEKLFF. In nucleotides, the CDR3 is TGCGCCAGCAGCTTGGATTGGCGAGGGGGAGATGAAAAACTGTTTTTT.

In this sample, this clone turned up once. This CDR3 is CASGSGATKYF. The CDR3 DNA follows: TGTGCCAGCGGGAGCGGGGCCACCAAGTACTTC. V is TRBV7-9 and J is TRBJ2-5; 7 nucleotides agree with TRBD2. This CDR3 spans 11 amino acids. Germline assignment: CDR1 SEHNR and CDR2 FQNEAQ (reference sequence). The V segment lost 8 bases and the J segment 12 bases; nucleotides outside the gene matches: 9.

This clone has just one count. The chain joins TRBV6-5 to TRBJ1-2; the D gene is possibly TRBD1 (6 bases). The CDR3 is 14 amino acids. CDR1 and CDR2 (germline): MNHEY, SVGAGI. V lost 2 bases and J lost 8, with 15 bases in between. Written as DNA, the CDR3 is TGTGCCAGCAGTTACGGTCCGGGGGGCTGGGGCTACACCTTC. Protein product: CASSYGPGGWGYTF.

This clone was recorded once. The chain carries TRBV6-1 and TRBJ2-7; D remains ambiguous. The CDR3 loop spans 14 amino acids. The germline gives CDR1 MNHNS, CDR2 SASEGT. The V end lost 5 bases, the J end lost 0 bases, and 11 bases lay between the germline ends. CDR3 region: CASSLTPSSYEQYF. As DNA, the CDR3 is TGTGCCAGCAGTTTAACTCCGAGCTCCTACGAGCAGTACTTC.

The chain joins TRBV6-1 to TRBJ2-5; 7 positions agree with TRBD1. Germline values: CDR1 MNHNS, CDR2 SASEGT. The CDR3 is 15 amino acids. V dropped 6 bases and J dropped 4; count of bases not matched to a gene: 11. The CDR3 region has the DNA TGTGCCAGCAGGCTGACAGGGTCATATCCAGAGACCCAGTACTTC. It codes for CASRLTGSYPETQYF.

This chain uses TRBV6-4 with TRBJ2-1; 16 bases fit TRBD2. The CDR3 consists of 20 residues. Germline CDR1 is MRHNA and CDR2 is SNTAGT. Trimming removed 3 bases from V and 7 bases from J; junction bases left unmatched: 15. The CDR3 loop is CASSDRSGLAGGRRLNEQFF. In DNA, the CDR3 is TGTGCCAGCAGTGATCGTTCGGGACTAGCGGGAGGGCGTCGATTGAATGAGCAGTTCTTC.

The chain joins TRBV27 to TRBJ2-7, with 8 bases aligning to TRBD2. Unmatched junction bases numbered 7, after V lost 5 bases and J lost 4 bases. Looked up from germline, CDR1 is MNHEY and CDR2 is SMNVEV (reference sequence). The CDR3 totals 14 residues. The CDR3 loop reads CASSRSGGIYEQYF. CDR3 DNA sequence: TGTGCCAGCAGTCGAAGCGGGGGAATATACGAGCAGTACTTC.

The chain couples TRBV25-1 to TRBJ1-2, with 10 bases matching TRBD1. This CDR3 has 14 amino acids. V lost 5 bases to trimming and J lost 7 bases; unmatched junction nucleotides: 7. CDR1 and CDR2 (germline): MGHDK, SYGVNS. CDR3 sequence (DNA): TGTGCCAGCAGTCCTAGACAGGGGGCGGTTGGCTACACCTTC. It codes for CASSPRQGAVGYTF.

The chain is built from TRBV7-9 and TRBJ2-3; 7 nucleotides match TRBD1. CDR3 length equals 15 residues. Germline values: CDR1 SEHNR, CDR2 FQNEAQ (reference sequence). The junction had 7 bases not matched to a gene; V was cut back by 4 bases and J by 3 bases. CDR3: CASSSGGVLTDTQYF. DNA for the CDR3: TGTGCCAGCAGCTCAGGGGGAGTCCTGACAGATACGCAGTATTTT.

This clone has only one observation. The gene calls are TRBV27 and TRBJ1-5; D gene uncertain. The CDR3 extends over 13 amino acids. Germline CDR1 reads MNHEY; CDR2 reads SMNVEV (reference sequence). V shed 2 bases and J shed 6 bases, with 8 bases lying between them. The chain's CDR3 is CASSLHFGQPQHF. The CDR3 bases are TGTGCCAGCAGTTTACATTTCGGTCAGCCCCAGCATTTT.

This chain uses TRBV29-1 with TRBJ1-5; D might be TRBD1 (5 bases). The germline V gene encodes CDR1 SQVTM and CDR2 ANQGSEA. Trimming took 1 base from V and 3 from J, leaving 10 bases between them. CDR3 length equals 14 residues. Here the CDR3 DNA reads TGCAGCGTTGAAGCAGGGAATGTCAATCAGCCCCAGCATTTT. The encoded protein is CSVEAGNVNQPQHF.

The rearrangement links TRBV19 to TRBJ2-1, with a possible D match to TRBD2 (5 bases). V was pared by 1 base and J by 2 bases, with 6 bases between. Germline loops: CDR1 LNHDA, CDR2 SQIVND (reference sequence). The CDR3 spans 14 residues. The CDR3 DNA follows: TGTGCCAGTAGTATAGCGGGGACCTACAATGAGCAGTTCTTC. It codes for CASSIAGTYNEQFF.

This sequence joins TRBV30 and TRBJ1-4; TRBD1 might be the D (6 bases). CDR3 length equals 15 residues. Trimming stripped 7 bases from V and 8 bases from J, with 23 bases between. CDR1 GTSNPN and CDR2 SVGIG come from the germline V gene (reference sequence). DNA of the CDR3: TGTGCCTTAATGTCTGGTTCAGGGGTTGCCGAAAAACTGTTTTTT. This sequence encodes CALMSGSGVAEKLFF.

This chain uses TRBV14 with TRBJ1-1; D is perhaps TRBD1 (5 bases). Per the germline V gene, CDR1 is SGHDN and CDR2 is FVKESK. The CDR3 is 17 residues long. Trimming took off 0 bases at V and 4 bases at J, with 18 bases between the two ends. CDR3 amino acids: CASSQDRGGGWGTEAFF. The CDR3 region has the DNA TGTGCCAGCAGCCAAGATCGGGGGGGAGGTTGGGGCACTGAAGCTTTCTTT. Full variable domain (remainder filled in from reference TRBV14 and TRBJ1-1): EAGVTQFPSHSVIEKGQTVTLRCDPISGHDNLYWYRRVMGKEIKFLLHFVKESKQDESGMPNNRFLAERTGGTYSTLKVQPAELEDSGVYFCASSQDRGGGWGTEAFFGQGTRLTVV.

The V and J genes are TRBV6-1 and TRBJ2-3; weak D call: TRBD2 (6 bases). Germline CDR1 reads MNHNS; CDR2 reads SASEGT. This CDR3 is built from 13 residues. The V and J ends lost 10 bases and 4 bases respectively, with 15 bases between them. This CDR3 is CAMSTRSPDTQYF. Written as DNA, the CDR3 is TGTGCCATGTCGACTAGATCCCCAGATACGCAGTATTTT.